These 26 T cell receptor beta chains were all obtained from the same sample, sequenced in a study of shared clonotypes between healthy human individuals. Some clones are missing from TCRdb's copy, which holds only in-frame ones; the method was immunoSEQ multiplex PCR. Of about 2.2 million clones listed, about 94% were seen once; the top ten hold under 2%. CD8 cells classed as naive were CD45RO-negative and positively selected for CCR7, excluding terminally differentiated effector memory CD45RA+ cells. Sequenced: naive CD8+ T cells from PBMCs. The source is a man aged 18 to 35 in good health. Some clones in this sample may be carry-over from other donors' samples.

This clone was recorded once. This chain joins TRBV28 and TRBJ2-1; 8 bases are a match to TRBD2. Germline CDR1 MDHEN, CDR2 SYDVKM. The V and J ends lost 3 bases and 6 bases, in that order; junction bases with no gene match: 7. The CDR3 totals 15 residues. CDR3 residues: CASSFLGRDGNEQFF. DNA of the CDR3: TGTGCCAGCAGTTTTCTCGGGAGGGACGGCAATGAGCAGTTCTTC.

About this clone: Other nucleotide sequences in the sample specify the same CDR3. The chain joins TRBV4-1 to TRBJ2-1; D is undetermined. This CDR3 spans 13 amino acids. Germline CDR1 is MGHRA and CDR2 is YSYEKL. The ends were cut back, 3 bases at V and 7 bases at J, with 10 bases in the middle. The CDR3 region is CASSQVAVNEQFF. Written as DNA, the CDR3 is TGCGCCAGCAGCCAGGTTGCGGTAAATGAGCAGTTCTTC.

Here the CDR3 DNA reads TGTGCCAGCACCCGGGAGGGCACTGAAGCTTTCTTT. Its protein is CASTREGTEAFF. The chain couples TRBV7-9 to TRBJ1-1; D is undetermined. CDR3 length equals 12 residues. The ends were cut back, 7 bases at V and 4 bases at J, with 10 bases in the middle. Looked up from germline, CDR1 is SEHNR and CDR2 is FQNEAQ (reference sequence). Complete variable domain (other parts from reference TRBV7-9 and TRBJ1-1): DTGVSQNPRHKITKRGQNVTFRCDPISEHNRLYWYRQTLGQGPEFLTYFQNEAQLEKSRLLSDRFSAERPKGSFSTLEIQRTEQGDSAMYLCASTREGTEAFFGQGTRLTVV.

The chain recombines TRBV13 with TRBJ2-1; TRBD1 aligns across 8 bases. The CDR3 loop spans 14 amino acids. The germline CDR1 and CDR2 sequences are PRHDT and FYEKMQ (reference sequence). J was trimmed by 5 bases and V by 3 bases; bases with no gene match: 3. The CDR3 is CASSFRTGNNEQFF. In DNA form, the CDR3 reads TGTGCCAGCAGCTTTAGGACAGGGAACAATGAGCAGTTCTTC.

The table lists this clone with a few counts. The V call is TRBV7-6, the J call TRBJ2-7; maybe TRBD2 (5 bases). Germline lookup yields CDR1 SGHVS and CDR2 FNYEAQ. V lost 5 bases, J lost 4 bases, and 9 bases lay in between. This CDR3 contains 12 residues. Here the CDR3 reads CASSPTGYEQYF. Written as DNA, the CDR3 is TGTGCCAGCAGCCCTACGGGATACGAGCAGTACTTC.

The J gene is TRBJ2-1, the V gene TRBV5-6, with a tentative D call TRBD2 (6 bases). The CDR3 length is 15 residues. The germline V and J ends were trimmed by 2 bases and 10 bases, with 19 bases remaining between them. Germline CDR1 is SGHDT and CDR2 is YYEEEE. The CDR3 DNA is TGTGCCAGCAGCTTCCGGTTGACTATAGCGGACGAGCAGTTCTTC. This sequence encodes CASSFRLTIADEQFF.

The chain is built from TRBV16 and TRBJ1-1, with 7 bases aligning to TRBD1. CDR1 is KGHSY, CDR2 FQNENV, per germline. The trim removed 1 base at V and 3 bases at J, leaving 14 bases unmatched. The CDR3 covers 18 residues. This CDR3 reads CASSQFPDRPALDTEAFF. The CDR3 nucleotides are TGTGCCAGCAGCCAATTCCCGGACAGGCCGGCCCTGGACACTGAAGCTTTCTTT.

This clone occurred once. V usage is TRBV5-5 and J usage is TRBJ1-4; D gene ambiguous. The CDR3 spans 15 residues. Trimming shortened V by 1 base and J by 2 bases, and 9 bases separated the two germline ends. Per germline, CDR1 SGHKS and CDR2 YYEKEE (reference sequence). DNA of the CDR3: TGTGCCAGCAGCTTGTCATGGTGGACTAATGAAAAACTGTTTTTT. Its protein is CASSLSWWTNEKLFF.

The V gene is TRBV27, the J gene TRBJ2-3; D could derive from TRBD1 or TRBD2 (5 bases each). The germline V gene encodes CDR1 MNHEY and CDR2 SMNVEV (reference sequence). The germline V and J ends were trimmed by 8 bases and 0 bases, with 15 bases remaining between them. The length of the CDR3 is 15 residues. The CDR3 DNA follows: TGTGCCAGCGGCCAGGGAGTCCGTAGCACAGATACGCAGTATTTT. Protein: CASGQGVRSTDTQYF.

This chain joins TRBV4-1 and TRBJ2-2, with 14 nucleotides matching TRBD2. Germline V gene sequence: CDR1 MGHRA, CDR2 YSYEKL. This CDR3 spans 20 amino acids. V lost 2 bases, J lost 5 bases, and 13 bases stayed unmatched. CDR3 in DNA: TGCGCCAGCAGCCAATTCAGCCCGGGACTAGCGGGAGTGGGGACCGGGGAGCTGTTTTTT. Its protein is CASSQFSPGLAGVGTGELFF.

J is TRBJ2-7 and V is TRBV27; D remains ambiguous. V was pared by 9 bases and J by 5 bases, with 17 bases between. The CDR3 runs 13 residues. Per the germline V gene, CDR1 is MNHEY and CDR2 is SMNVEV (reference sequence). CDR3 in amino acids: CASNLSGRDEQYF. The CDR3 bases are TGTGCCAGTAACCTAAGTGGGCGTGACGAGCAGTACTTC.

The chain uses TRBV27 and TRBJ2-3, with D tentatively TRBD2 (5 bases). The V end lost 5 bases, the J end lost 5 bases, and 14 bases lay between the germline ends. The length of the CDR3 is 14 residues. Germline CDR1 MNHEY, CDR2 SMNVEV (reference sequence). CDR3 sequence reads: CASSTHGRGDTQYF. The CDR3 coding sequence is TGTGCCAGCAGTACACACGGACGGGGAGATACGCAGTATTTT.

This clone was recorded once. The chain carries TRBV5-6 and TRBJ2-7; D call uncertain. The CDR3 has 13 amino acids. Germline V lookup: CDR1 SGHDT, CDR2 YYEEEE. Trimming shortened V by 0 bases and J by 2 bases, and 6 bases separated the two germline ends. The CDR3: CASSLDRPYEQYF. In DNA form, the CDR3 reads TGTGCCAGCAGCTTGGACAGACCCTACGAGCAGTACTTC.

This chain joins TRBV7-9 and TRBJ1-2; TRBD1 aligns across 12 bases. Trimming took 4 bases from V and 3 from J; bases not matched to a gene: 3. The CDR3 has 15 residues. Germline CDR1 SEHNR, CDR2 FQNEAQ (reference sequence). The CDR3 loop reads CASSWGQGADYGYTF. The CDR3 DNA is TGTGCCAGCAGCTGGGGACAGGGGGCGGACTATGGCTACACCTTC.

The chain carries TRBV5-6 and TRBJ2-1; perhaps TRBD2 as D (5 bases). CDR3 length: 12 residues. Trimming pared 4 bases from V and 9 bases from J, leaving 11 bases between. CDR1 and CDR2 from the germline V gene are SGHDT and YYEEEE. CDR3 region: CASSPLRGEQFF. DNA for the CDR3: TGTGCCAGCAGCCCCTTACGGGGTGAGCAGTTCTTC.

This clone was counted between two and nine times. The sample holds other DNA sequences that translate to the same CDR3. The V gene is TRBV6-1, the J gene TRBJ2-7, with a possible D match to TRBD2 (6 bases). Trimming pared 1 base from V and 0 bases from J, leaving 7 bases between. The CDR3 has 14 amino acids. From germline, CDR1 is MNHNS and CDR2 SASEGT. The CDR3 protein is CASSEVGSSYEQYF. Written as DNA, the CDR3 is TGTGCCAGCAGTGAAGTCGGGAGCTCCTACGAGCAGTACTTC.

About this clone: This specimen includes other DNA sequences encoding the same CDR3. The CDR3 nucleotides are TGTGCCAGCAGCGTAGAGGGCGGGAGCTCCTACAATGAGCAGTTCTTC. Translating it yields CASSVEGGSSYNEQFF. The V call is TRBV9, the J call TRBJ2-1; 7 bases align to TRBD2. The CDR3 totals 16 residues. CDR1 and CDR2 from the germline V gene are SGDLS and YYNGEE. V trimming: 0 bases; J trimming: 0 bases; junction bases outside the gene matches: 3.

The J gene is TRBJ2-3, the V gene TRBV5-5; 8 nucleotides match TRBD2. CDR1 is SGHKS and CDR2 is YYEKEE in the germline V gene (reference sequence). The CDR3 spans 19 residues. The V gene end was trimmed by 1 base and the J gene end by 0 bases; junction bases not matched to a gene: 13. The CDR3 DNA sequence: TGTGCCAGCAGCTTGACCCAGGGTTTAACGGGAGGGAGCACAGATACGCAGTATTTT. This encodes CASSLTQGLTGGSTDTQYF.

The chain has TRBV27 and TRBJ2-1; 9 positions match TRBD1. V was pared by 4 bases and J by 5 bases, with 6 bases of the junction left unmatched. Germline CDR1 is MNHEY and CDR2 is SMNVEV (reference sequence). The CDR3 length is 15 residues. CDR3 loop: CASSSPGQGDNEQFF. CDR3 DNA sequence: TGTGCCAGCAGTTCCCCGGGACAGGGAGACAATGAGCAGTTCTTC.

The rearrangement uses TRBV7-2 and TRBJ2-5, with 8 bases aligning to TRBD2. CDR1 is SGHTA and CDR2 is FQGNSA in the germline V gene. This CDR3 spans 15 amino acids. J gave up 2 bases and V 8 bases, and 10 bases lay outside the gene matches. CDR3 sequence reads: CASSTTGGEQETQYF. CDR3 sequence (DNA): TGTGCCAGCTCGACAACGGGGGGGGAGCAAGAGACCCAGTACTTC.

About this clone: Other DNA variants within this sample encode the same CDR3. The chain couples TRBV9 to TRBJ2-5, with unresolved D. This CDR3 spans 14 amino acids. Germline CDR1 and CDR2: SGDLS and YYNGEE. Trimming removed 0 bases from V and 3 bases from J, with 9 bases in between. The CDR3 bases are TGTGCCAGCAGCGTAGGGGGTAGGGAAGAGACCCAGTACTTC. Protein: CASSVGGREETQYF.

The chain employs TRBV14 and TRBJ2-7, with D tentatively TRBD2 (5 bases). There are 17 residues in the CDR3. V was clipped by 0 bases and J by 4 bases, with 19 bases between them. Germline V gene lookup returns CDR1 SGHDN and CDR2 FVKESK. CDR3: CASSQDPGNGACYEQYF. CDR3 bases: TGTGCCAGCAGCCAAGATCCGGGGAATGGAGCGTGTTACGAGCAGTACTTC. Using reference TRBV14 and TRBJ2-7 for the parts outside the CDR3, the full variable domain is EAGVTQFPSHSVIEKGQTVTLRCDPISGHDNLYWYRRVMGKEIKFLLHFVKESKQDESGMPNNRFLAERTGGTYSTLKVQPAELEDSGVYFCASSQDPGNGACYEQYFGPGTRLTVT.

This rearrangement joins TRBV4-1 to TRBJ2-2, with no clear D. CDR3 length: 15 amino acids. Trimming cost V 0 bases and J 7 bases, with 12 bases left between them. Germline lookup yields CDR1 MGHRA and CDR2 YSYEKL. This chain's CDR3 is CASSQEQHRRGELFF. CDR3 in DNA: TGCGCCAGCAGCCAAGAACAACACCGACGCGGGGAGCTGTTTTTT.

A note on this clone: Other DNA variants within this sample encode the same CDR3. The chain is built from TRBV2 and TRBJ1-5; D gene ambiguous. There are 12 residues in the CDR3. CDR1 and CDR2 (germline): SNHLY, FYNNEI. Trimming shortened V by 3 bases and J by 4 bases, and 4 bases separated the two germline ends. Here the CDR3 reads CASSDGNQPQHF. The CDR3 coding sequence is TGTGCCAGCAGTGATGGAAATCAGCCCCAGCATTTT.

With respect to this clone: One junction end does not reproduce the germline sequence, and a read error may be involved. This chain links TRBV29-1 with TRBJ2-1, with a weak D call TRBD2 (6 bases). In germline, CDR1 is SQVTM, CDR2 ANQGSEA. The CDR3 consists of 11 residues. The CDR3 sequence: CSAIISERAIF. The CDR3 DNA follows: TGCAGCGCCATTATCTCGGAGCGGGCGATCTTC.

The gene calls are TRBV9 and TRBJ2-1; 10 bases agree with TRBD2. The CDR3 is 16 amino acids. CDR1 is SGDLS, CDR2 YYNGEE, per germline. With V trimmed by 0 bases and J by 5 bases, 5 bases remained unmatched. CDR3 in DNA: TGTGCCAGCAGCGTAGGGAGGCTAGCGGGAGACAATGAGCAGTTCTTC. Encoded protein: CASSVGRLAGDNEQFF.